The 27 T cell receptor beta chains given below trace back to one sample, sequenced in a study of shared clonotypes between healthy human individuals. Profiling relied on immunoSEQ multiplex PCR, and the TCRdb table lists in-frame clones only, not all of them. The sample shows some 1.4 million clones, around 95% of them seen only once. The sample was naive CD4+ T cells sorted from blood. Subset noted: CD45RA+ positively selected. The receptors shown here come from a man under 40 in good health.

On this clone itself: This same CDR3 is encoded by further DNA sequences in the sample. The J gene is TRBJ2-3, the V gene TRBV15; D is unclear. Looked up from germline, CDR1 is LNHNV and CDR2 is YYDKDF (reference sequence). Trimming left V 3 bases short and J 0 bases short, with 4 bases between. The CDR3 is made up of 13 amino acids. The CDR3 region is CATSRASTDTQYF. The CDR3 DNA reads TGTGCCACCAGCAGGGCGAGCACAGATACGCAGTATTTT. Using reference TRBV15 and TRBJ2-3 for the parts outside the CDR3, the full variable domain is DAMVIQNPRYQVTQFGKPVTLSCSQTLNHNVMYWYQQKSSQAPKLLFHYYDKDFNNEADTPDNFQSRRPNTSFCFLDIRSPGLGDTAMYLCATSRASTDTQYFGPGTRLTVL.

The chain couples TRBV7-9 to TRBJ2-7; possibly TRBD1 or TRBD2 for D (7 bases each). The CDR3 covers 16 residues. The germline CDR1 and CDR2 sequences are SEHNR and FQNEAQ (reference sequence). Trimming stripped 1 base from V and 5 bases from J, with 18 bases between. CDR3 loop: CASSLGGGGRIHEQYF. In DNA, the CDR3 is TGTGCCAGCAGCTTAGGAGGGGGCGGGAGAATCCACGAGCAGTACTTC.

The chain recombines TRBV28 with TRBJ1-5; possibly TRBD1 for D (6 bases). This CDR3 has 17 amino acids. Trimming took off 6 bases at V and 5 bases at J, with 23 bases between the two ends. CDR1 is MDHEN, CDR2 SYDVKM, per germline. The CDR3 nucleotides read TGTGCCAGCAGGCTACAGGGTCTTATGTGGAGCTATCAGCCCCAGCATTTT. This gives the protein CASRLQGLMWSYQPQHF. Based on the CDR3 plus reference TRBV28 and TRBJ1-5, the full variable domain is DVKVTQSSRYLVKRTGEKVFLECVQDMDHENMFWYRQDPGLGLRLIYFSYDVKMKEKGDIPEGYSVSREKKERFSLILESASTNQTSMYLCASRLQGLMWSYQPQHFGDGTRLSIL.

This chain links TRBV19 with TRBJ2-6; D is undetermined. The germline CDR1 and CDR2 sequences are LNHDA and SQIVND (reference sequence). The CDR3 totals 16 residues. V was clipped by 2 bases and J by 2 bases, with 10 bases between them. CDR3 in amino acids: CASSINSRTGANVLTF. The CDR3 nucleotides read TGTGCCAGTAGTATAAATTCGCGGACTGGGGCCAACGTCCTGACTTTC.

This chain joins TRBV4-1 and TRBJ2-6; 8 bases are a match to TRBD1. There are 19 residues in the CDR3. The V gene's germline CDR1 is MGHRA and CDR2 YSYEKL. V trimming: 0 bases; J trimming: 3 bases; junction bases outside the gene matches: 10. In DNA form, the CDR3 reads TGCGCCAGCAGCCAAGATCCAGGGGGCGCAAACGGTGGGGCCAACGTCCTGACTTTC. It encodes CASSQDPGGANGGANVLTF.

The rearrangement joins TRBV19 to TRBJ2-5; D unresolved. Germline CDR1 is LNHDA and CDR2 is SQIVND (reference sequence). V shed 7 bases and J shed 3 bases, with 15 bases lying between them. The CDR3 has 14 amino acids. DNA for the CDR3: TGTGCCAGTACGGAGTCCCCCTCGGAAGAGACCCAGTACTTC. As protein: CASTESPSEETQYF.

The DNA for the CDR3 is TGCGCCAGCAGCTTTGAAGGGCGTAGCACAGATACGCAGTATTTT. Protein: CASSFEGRSTDTQYF. The V gene is TRBV5-1, the J gene TRBJ2-3; unclear D gene. This CDR3 region has 15 residues. Germline CDR1 reads SGHRS; CDR2 reads YFSETQ. The V end lost 2 bases, the J end lost 0 bases, and 10 bases lay between the germline ends.

This chain links TRBV5-1 with TRBJ1-1; D is uncertain. The ends were cut back, 2 bases at V and 2 bases at J, with 22 bases in the middle. The CDR3 has 18 residues. The germline gives CDR1 SGHRS, CDR2 YFSETQ. This chain's CDR3 is CASSLLTAGTVTNTEAFF. CDR3 coding DNA: TGCGCCAGCAGCTTATTGACGGCCGGTACAGTTACAAACACTGAAGCTTTCTTT.

The chain carries TRBV18 and TRBJ2-2, with 9 bases that match TRBD2. Germline CDR1 and CDR2: KGHSH and LQKENI. The CDR3 loop spans 19 amino acids. J gave up 2 bases and V 3 bases, and 13 bases lay outside the gene matches. CDR3 sequence: CASSPPRLAGRENTGELFF. CDR3 nucleotide sequence: TGTGCCAGCTCACCGCCGCGGCTAGCGGGAAGGGAAAACACCGGGGAGCTGTTTTTT. Full variable domain (missing parts from reference TRBV18 and TRBJ2-2): NAGVMQNPRHLVRRRGQEARLRCSPMKGHSHVYWYRQLPEEGLKFMVYLQKENIIDESGMPKERFSAEFPKEGPSILRIQQVVRGDSAAYFCASSPPRLAGRENTGELFFGEGSRLTVL.

The V call is TRBV18, the J call TRBJ2-3; possibly TRBD2 for D (6 bases). Looked up from germline, CDR1 is KGHSH and CDR2 is LQKENI. V lost 4 bases to trimming and J lost 6 bases, with 17 bases between them. This CDR3 comprises 15 residues. Here the CDR3 reads CASSLTSGTGDTQYF. CDR3 nucleotides: TGTGCCAGCTCACTAACCTCTGGGACTGGCGATACGCAGTATTTT.

The rearrangement uses TRBV29-1 and TRBJ2-1; TRBD2 might be the D (6 bases). The CDR3 has 13 residues. Trimming removed 6 bases from V and 1 base from J, with 10 bases in between. Germline V gene sequence: CDR1 SQVTM, CDR2 ANQGSEA. The DNA of the CDR3 is TGCAGCGTCTCGGAGGGATCCTACAATGAGCAGTTCTTC. Protein sequence: CSVSEGSYNEQFF.

The V call is TRBV5-1, the J call TRBJ1-4; the match to TRBD1 covers 7 bases. The CDR3 has 13 residues. Germline lookup yields CDR1 SGHRS and CDR2 YFSETQ. Trimming at V came to 7 bases and at J to 8 bases, leaving 8 bases not matched to a gene. The CDR3 bases are TGCGCCAGCTCAACAGGGGCCGGGGAAAAACTGTTTTTT. Protein: CASSTGAGEKLFF. The full variable domain, its missing parts supplied by reference TRBV5-1 and TRBJ1-4, is KAGVTQTPRYLIKTRGQQVTLSCSPISGHRSVSWYQQTPGQGLQFLFEYFSETQRNKGNFPGRFSGRQFSNSRSEMNVSTLELGDSALYLCASSTGAGEKLFFGSGTQLSVL.

The chain uses TRBV10-3 and TRBJ2-1; 10 bases are shared with TRBD1. The CDR3 extends over 16 amino acids. CDR1 and CDR2 from the germline V gene are ENHRY and SYGVKD. The J segment lost 3 bases and the V segment lost 2 bases, leaving 4 bases of the junction unmatched. CDR3 bases: TGTGCCATCAGTGAGACCGGGACAGGGGACTACAATGAGCAGTTCTTC. This sequence encodes CAISETGTGDYNEQFF.

The rearrangement links TRBV27 to TRBJ1-5, with D perhaps TRBD1 (6 bases). Trimming cost V 5 bases and J 1 base, with 21 bases left between them. This CDR3 spans 18 amino acids. Germline assignment: CDR1 MNHEY and CDR2 SMNVEV (reference sequence). The chain's CDR3 is CASSRRPPGGLSNQPQHF. CDR3 DNA sequence: TGTGCCAGCAGTCGACGGCCCCCCGGGGGCTTGAGCAATCAGCCCCAGCATTTT.

In this sample, this clone turned up once. The genes are TRBV2 and TRBJ2-1, with 8 bases matching TRBD2. This CDR3 contains 15 residues. After removal of 0 bases from V and 6 bases from J, the junction contained 4 bases not matched to a gene. Germline CDR1 SNHLY, CDR2 FYNNEI. CDR3 bases: TGTGCCAGCAGTGAAGCGGGGGGGACTAGCAATGAGCAGTTCTTC. Its protein is CASSEAGGTSNEQFF.

This chain uses TRBV7-3 with TRBJ2-1; D is perhaps TRBD2 (6 bases). The V end lost 5 bases, the J end lost 4 bases, and 15 bases lay between the germline ends. The CDR3 is 15 amino acids. CDR1 SGHTA and CDR2 FQGTGA come from the germline V gene. The CDR3 is CASSPSAGPYNEQFF. As DNA, the CDR3 is TGTGCCAGCAGCCCCTCGGCGGGACCGTACAATGAGCAGTTCTTC.

The V call is TRBV6-1, the J call TRBJ2-7, with a tentative D call TRBD2 (6 bases). Per germline, CDR1 MNHNS and CDR2 SASEGT. The V and J ends lost 1 base and 3 bases respectively, with 13 bases between them. The CDR3 is 15 residues long. CDR3 region: CASSEGGTALYEQYF. CDR3 nucleotide sequence: TGTGCCAGCAGTGAAGGCGGGACCGCTCTCTACGAGCAGTACTTC.

The rearrangement links TRBV6-6 to TRBJ1-1; possibly TRBD1 for D (5 bases). This CDR3 contains 15 residues. Germline CDR1 and CDR2: MNHNY and SVGAGI (reference sequence). Trimming shortened V by 6 bases and J by 5 bases, and 19 bases separated the two germline ends. CDR3 DNA: TGTGCCAGCAGCCCGGACGGGAAGGGACGGACTGAAGCTTTCTTT. This gives the protein CASSPDGKGRTEAFF.

V is TRBV30 and J is TRBJ1-2; 10 bases align to TRBD1. Looked up from germline, CDR1 is GTSNPN and CDR2 is SVGIG (reference sequence). The V and J ends lost 6 bases and 4 bases, in that order; junction bases with no gene match: 11. The CDR3 spans 15 residues. CDR3 in amino acids: CACQGERQGAYGYTF. The CDR3 coding sequence is TGTGCCTGCCAGGGGGAGAGACAGGGGGCCTATGGCTACACCTTC.

About this clone itself: This sample also contains other DNA sequences that code for the same CDR3. The chain links TRBV28 to TRBJ1-2; a weak D match, TRBD1 (5 bases). The CDR3 covers 12 residues. CDR1 MDHEN and CDR2 SYDVKM come from the germline V gene. Trimming took off 3 bases at V and 7 bases at J, with 9 bases between the two ends. The CDR3 DNA sequence: TGTGCCAGCAGTTTTCGGGGCGGTGGCTACACCTTC. This translates into CASSFRGGGYTF.

In nucleotides, the CDR3 is TGTGCCAGCTCACCGCTCGGGGGGGGGTCCTACAATGAGCAGTTCTTC. It encodes CASSPLGGGSYNEQFF. This chain links TRBV18 with TRBJ2-1, with 8 bases matching TRBD2. This CDR3 comprises 16 residues. J lost 1 base, V lost 3 bases, and 5 bases had no gene match. The germline V gene encodes CDR1 KGHSH and CDR2 LQKENI. The whole variable domain, filled in from reference TRBV18 and TRBJ2-1, reads NAGVMQNPRHLVRRRGQEARLRCSPMKGHSHVYWYRQLPEEGLKFMVYLQKENIIDESGMPKERFSAEFPKEGPSILRIQQVVRGDSAAYFCASSPLGGGSYNEQFFGPGTRLTVL.

This sequence joins TRBV7-9 and TRBJ2-1; TRBD1 might be the D (6 bases). This CDR3 contains 13 residues. The germline CDR1 and CDR2 sequences are SEHNR and FQNEAQ (reference sequence). Between the trimmed V and J ends, which lost 3 bases and 9 bases, there was a span of 12 bases. The CDR3, as DNA: TGTGCCAGCAGCTTGGGGGCTGAGACTGAGCAGTTCTTC. Residues: CASSLGAETEQFF.

This clone was detected a few times. The chain is built from TRBV10-1 and TRBJ2-7; 7 bases align to TRBD1. This CDR3 has 14 residues. The V gene's germline CDR1 is WNHNN and CDR2 SYGVQD (reference sequence). The V segment lost 4 bases and the J segment 5 bases; nucleotides outside the gene matches: 8. CDR3 coding DNA: TGCGCCAGCAGTGCCGGGACAGTAGGGAACGAGCAGTACTTC. It specifies CASSAGTVGNEQYF.

The chain couples TRBV4-3 to TRBJ1-6; TRBD1 agrees at 7 bases. This CDR3 is 15 amino acids long. Germline CDR1 and CDR2: LGHNA and YSLEER. Trimming at V came to 2 bases and at J to 6 bases, leaving 4 bases not matched to a gene. The CDR3 sequence: CASSQNQGGNSPLHF. The CDR3 DNA is TGCGCCAGCAGCCAAAATCAGGGGGGTAATTCACCCCTCCACTTT.

V and J are TRBV2 and TRBJ2-5; D uncertain. Germline V lookup: CDR1 SNHLY, CDR2 FYNNEI. Trimming shortened V by 6 bases and J by 2 bases, and 13 bases separated the two germline ends. This CDR3 is built from 14 residues. The CDR3 region is CASRYFSSQETQYF. CDR3 nucleotide sequence: TGTGCCAGCAGGTACTTTAGTTCTCAAGAGACCCAGTACTTC.

The chain employs TRBV4-2 and TRBJ2-5; TRBD2 matches 9 bases. The CDR3 has 15 amino acids. The germline CDR1 and CDR2 sequences are LGHNA and YNFKEQ. The trim removed 5 bases at V and 6 bases at J, leaving 10 bases unmatched. The CDR3 here is CASSLAGGPGKTQYF. Here the CDR3 DNA reads TGTGCCAGCAGCTTGGCGGGAGGGCCTGGGAAGACCCAGTACTTC.

The rearrangement uses TRBV9 and TRBJ1-2, with D possibly matching TRBD1 (6 bases). The CDR3 runs 14 residues. V lost 4 bases and J 4 bases, leaving 14 bases between the germline ends. Germline V gene data show CDR1 as SGDLS and CDR2 as YYNGEE. CDR3 sequence (DNA): TGTGCCAGCAGCCCCGCGGGGGCGTTCTATGGCTACACCTTC. Translation gives CASSPAGAFYGYTF.